These 23 T cell receptor beta chains came from one sample sequenced in a study of graft-versus-host responses after intestinal transplantation. Sequenced by immunoSEQ multiplex PCR; TCRdb stores in-frame clones only, minus some. The sample contains about 54,000 clones, less than 95% of which appear only once. The specimen was PBMCs, collected 650 to 670 days after intestinal transplant. Receptors originate from a human patient who received an intestinal transplant, so some T cells may come from the graft donor.

The chain couples TRBV4-1 to TRBJ2-3; D is ambiguous. Germline loops: CDR1 MGHRA, CDR2 YSYEKL. V lost 0 bases and J lost 3, with 13 bases in between. This CDR3 region has 16 residues. CDR3 loop: CASSQDRSPGTDTQYF. CDR3 nucleotides: TGCGCCAGCAGCCAAGACCGAAGTCCAGGTACAGATACGCAGTATTTT.

The gene calls are TRBV11-3 and TRBJ1-1; D perhaps matches TRBD1 (5 bases). V was clipped by 5 bases and J by 1 base, with 14 bases between them. The CDR3 consists of 15 residues. Germline CDR1 is SGHNT and CDR2 is YENEEA. CDR3 DNA: TGTGCCAGCAGCATACGCACGGGGGGGAACACTGAAGCTTTCTTT. Residues: CASSIRTGGNTEAFF.

This clone was recorded only once. The CDR3 is CASSPPGLAGHYEQYF. CDR3 sequence (DNA): TGTGCCAGCAGCCCCCCGGGACTAGCGGGGCACTACGAGCAGTACTTC. This chain connects TRBV13 to TRBJ2-7; 13 bases match TRBD2. CDR1 and CDR2 from the germline V gene are PRHDT and FYEKMQ (reference sequence). With V trimmed by 5 bases and J by 3 bases, 7 bases remained unmatched. This CDR3 comprises 16 residues.

The count of this clone is one. The V call is TRBV14, the J call TRBJ2-5; 11 nucleotides agree with TRBD1. Per germline, CDR1 SGHDN and CDR2 FVKESK. V shed 6 bases, J shed 3 bases, and the junction held 9 bases outside the gene matches. The CDR3 runs to 16 residues. The CDR3 DNA reads as TGTGCCAGCAGTCGAAGCCCGGGACAGGGGGAAGAGACCCAGTACTTC. Protein sequence: CASSRSPGQGEETQYF.

The chain joins TRBV5-6 to TRBJ2-3; D remains unclear. Germline V gives CDR1 SGHDT, CDR2 YYEEEE. The CDR3 has 14 residues. V lost 0 bases, J lost 6 bases, and 11 bases lay in between. In DNA, the CDR3 is TGTGCCAGCAGCTTGGACCGCCTTGGCGATACGCAGTATTTT. Its translation is CASSLDRLGDTQYF.

This clone was recorded only once. The chain combines TRBV25-1 with TRBJ1-2, with D tentatively TRBD1 (5 bases). Trimming removed 5 bases at V and 5 bases at J, with 12 bases between. Germline V gives CDR1 MGHDK, CDR2 SYGVNS. There are 13 residues in the CDR3. CDR3 DNA: TGTGCCAGCAGTACGGGCGGGGGATATGGCTACACCTTC. Protein sequence: CASSTGGGYGYTF.

J is TRBJ1-5 and V is TRBV2; 8 bases agree with TRBD1. Germline V gene data show CDR1 as SNHLY and CDR2 as FYNNEI. The length of the CDR3 is 17 residues. V was pared by 4 bases and J by 6 bases, with 14 bases of the junction left unmatched. The CDR3 region is CASSADRAWWSGQPQHF. The CDR3 nucleotides are TGTGCCAGCAGTGCGGACAGGGCATGGTGGTCAGGTCAGCCCCAGCATTTT.

This clone was detected only once. This chain links TRBV4-1 with TRBJ2-7; D not certain. V gave up 1 base and J gave up 5 bases, with 3 bases separating them. This CDR3 has 11 residues. Germline CDR1 is MGHRA and CDR2 is YSYEKL. The CDR3: CASSQANEQYF. DNA for the CDR3: TGCGCCAGCAGCCAAGCGAACGAGCAGTACTTC.

The CDR3 sequence: CASSRYTEAFF. CDR3 nucleotide sequence: TGTGCCAGCAGCCGATACACTGAAGCTTTCTTT. The chain couples TRBV6-1 to TRBJ1-1; unclear D gene. V shed 6 bases and J shed 3 bases, with 5 bases lying between them. The CDR3 covers 11 residues. Germline assignment: CDR1 MNHNS and CDR2 SASEGT.

The chain employs TRBV4-1 and TRBJ1-5; D gene uncertain. Germline lookup yields CDR1 MGHRA and CDR2 YSYEKL. There are 15 residues in the CDR3. Trimming cost V 2 bases and J 4 bases, with 12 bases left between them. CDR3 protein: CASSQTIILNQPQHF. CDR3 nucleotide sequence: TGCGCCAGCAGCCAAACGATCATATTAAATCAGCCCCAGCATTTT.

As regards this clone: Other DNA sequences within the sample encode an identical CDR3. The CDR3 sequence: CASSLESGGADTQYF. DNA for the CDR3: TGTGCCAGCAGCTTAGAATCGGGGGGCGCAGATACGCAGTATTTT. The chain links TRBV7-6 to TRBJ2-3, with a possible D match to TRBD2 (7 bases). The CDR3 is 15 residues long. The V end was cut by 1 base, the J end by 4 bases, with 12 bases between. Germline V gene lookup returns CDR1 SGHVS and CDR2 FNYEAQ.

The chain uses TRBV4-2 and TRBJ2-3, with D possibly TRBD2 on 6 matching bases. Deletions cut 3 bases from V and 3 bases from J, with 19 bases between. Germline assignment: CDR1 LGHNA and CDR2 YNFKEQ. The CDR3 spans 17 residues. The CDR3 region is CASSQVPTSRVTDTQYF. Here the CDR3 DNA reads TGTGCCAGCAGCCAGGTACCGACTAGTCGCGTGACAGATACGCAGTATTTT.

The chain has TRBV5-1 and TRBJ2-3; D tentatively reads TRBD1 or TRBD2 (5 bases each). V was shortened by 4 bases and J by 4 bases, with 16 bases between the two germline ends. The CDR3 has 15 amino acids. Germline CDR1 reads SGHRS; CDR2 reads YFSETQ. This CDR3 is CASSVRDGGADTQYF. The CDR3 DNA is TGCGCCAGCAGCGTTAGGGATGGGGGTGCAGATACGCAGTATTTT.

The rearrangement uses TRBV27 and TRBJ1-1, with D possibly being TRBD1 (5 bases). The germline gives CDR1 MNHEY, CDR2 SMNVEV (reference sequence). Trimming stripped 7 bases from V and 1 base from J, with 16 bases between. The CDR3 sequence is 15 residues long. The CDR3 spells CASTPGTRENTEAFF. DNA of the CDR3: TGTGCCAGCACCCCGGGCACCAGGGAGAACACTGAAGCTTTCTTT.

This clone was seen once. The chain joins TRBV6-5 to TRBJ1-1; no firm D call. Trimming pared 3 bases from V and 11 bases from J, leaving 16 bases between. CDR3 length: 13 residues. The germline gives CDR1 MNHEY, CDR2 SVGAGI. The CDR3 DNA follows: TGTGCCAGCAGTTATCAGTCTGGGGATGAGGCTTTCTTT. Translating it yields CASSYQSGDEAFF.

The CDR3 DNA follows: TGTGCCAGCAGTCGGACAGGGCCGATTGGGCTGACTAATGAAAAACTGTTTTTT. Its translation is CASSRTGPIGLTNEKLFF. The rearrangement joins TRBV27 to TRBJ1-4, with TRBD1 matching over 8 bases. J was trimmed by 2 bases and V by 5 bases; bases with no gene match: 13. The length of the CDR3 is 18 residues. Germline CDR1 is MNHEY and CDR2 is SMNVEV (reference sequence).

The chain carries TRBV13 and TRBJ2-1; 7 bases align to TRBD2. There are 15 residues in the CDR3. The V gene's germline CDR1 is PRHDT and CDR2 FYEKMQ (reference sequence). Trimming at V came to 5 bases and at J to 0 bases, leaving 4 bases not matched to a gene. Here the CDR3 reads CASSLRDYSYNEQFF. The DNA of the CDR3 is TGTGCCAGCAGCCTCCGGGACTACTCCTACAATGAGCAGTTCTTC.

The gene calls are TRBV9 and TRBJ1-5; unclear D gene. Trimming left V 2 bases short and J 6 bases short, with 12 bases between. Germline lookup yields CDR1 SGDLS and CDR2 YYNGEE. This CDR3 is built from 14 residues. CDR3 sequence: CASSVDLGSQPQHF. CDR3 DNA: TGTGCCAGCAGCGTCGACCTCGGCAGTCAGCCCCAGCATTTT.

The chain joins TRBV19 to TRBJ1-3, with unresolved D. Trimming took 6 bases from V and 0 from J, leaving 21 bases between them. From germline, CDR1 is LNHDA and CDR2 SQIVND (reference sequence). The CDR3 is 18 residues long. CDR3 residues: CASRGKLLIASSGNTIYF. CDR3 in DNA: TGTGCCAGTAGGGGGAAACTACTCATCGCCTCCTCTGGAAACACCATATATTTT. The entire variable domain, with the rest obtained from reference TRBV19 and TRBJ1-3, is as follows: DGGITQSPKYLFRKEGQNVTLSCEQNLNHDAMYWYRQDPGQGLRLIYYSQIVNDFQKGDIAEGYSVSREKKESFPLTVTSAQKNPTAFYLCASRGKLLIASSGNTIYFGEGSWLTVV.

V gene TRBV18 combines with J gene TRBJ2-5, with D tentatively TRBD1 (6 bases). The J call may be incorrect, as the DNA end agrees better with TRBJ2-7. The CDR3 is 12 residues long. Germline V gene lookup returns CDR1 KGHSH and CDR2 LQKENI. This chain's CDR3 is CASSPPGGEQYF. CDR3 nucleotide sequence: TGTGCCAGCTCACCACCAGGGGGCGAGCAGTACTTC.

The chain uses TRBV11-2 and TRBJ1-5, with a weak D call TRBD1 (5 bases). The germline CDR1 and CDR2 sequences are SGHAT and FQNNGV. The CDR3 loop spans 13 amino acids. The germline V and J ends were trimmed by 5 bases and 7 bases, with 12 bases remaining between them. The CDR3 region is CASSRGREQPQHF. The CDR3 nucleotides are TGTGCCAGCAGCAGGGGAAGAGAACAGCCCCAGCATTTT.

This clone was seen only once. The chain recombines TRBV18 with TRBJ1-2, with D maybe TRBD1 (6 bases). This CDR3 region has 12 residues. Trimming took 1 base from V and 8 from J, leaving 8 bases between them. CDR1 is KGHSH, CDR2 LQKENI, per germline. CDR3 nucleotide sequence: TGTGCCAGCTCACCACAGGGGGAGGGCTACACCTTC. Its protein is CASSPQGEGYTF.

The chain's CDR3 is CASSYGGDEQFF. The DNA for the CDR3 is TGTGCCAGCAGTTACGGCGGCGATGAGCAGTTCTTC. This chain uses TRBV6-6 with TRBJ2-1; D remains unclear. Germline CDR1 is MNHNY and CDR2 is SVGAGI (reference sequence). V lost 2 bases and J lost 8, with 7 bases in between. CDR3 size: 12 residues.